This entry lists 10 T cell receptor beta chains sequenced from one sample in a study of cytomegalovirus exposure and HLA in healthy donors. Using immunoSEQ multiplex PCR, the repertoire was profiled, and TCRdb retains in-frame clones only, with some absent. The sample lists approximately 150,000 clones, less than 90% occurring once. The sequenced material came from PBMCs. The source is a woman younger than 35 in good health and CMV-seropositive.

Concerning this clone: One end of the junction is discordant with germline, which a read error may explain. This sequence joins TRBV6-5 and TRBJ2-7; possibly TRBD2 for D (6 bases). The CDR3 is 13 amino acids. Germline assignment: CDR1 MNHEY and CDR2 SVGAGI. The CDR3 bases are TGTGCCAGCAGTTACACACTAGCTTCCGAGCAGCACTTC. Its translation is CASSYTLASEQHF.

The rearrangement uses TRBV5-6 and TRBJ2-5; D is possibly TRBD1 (5 bases). V lost 0 bases, J lost 9 bases, and 12 bases lay in between. This CDR3 has 13 amino acids. CDR1 SGHDT and CDR2 YYEEEE come from the germline V gene. CDR3 sequence (DNA): TGTGCCAGCAGCTTGGGAGCTGGGGCCCCCCAGTACTTC. It encodes CASSLGAGAPQYF. The complete variable domain, with remaining parts taken from reference TRBV5-6 and TRBJ2-5, reads DAGVTQSPTHLIKTRGQQVTLRCSPKSGHDTVSWYQQALGQGPQFIFQYYEEEERQRGNFPDRFSGHQFPNYSSELNVNALLLGDSALYLCASSLGAGAPQYFGPGTRLLVL.

The CDR3 sequence: CASSTGTGESNQPQHF. The CDR3, as DNA: TGTGCCAGTAGTACGGGGACAGGGGAGTCCAATCAGCCCCAGCATTTT. This chain joins TRBV19 and TRBJ1-5; TRBD1 matches 10 bases. CDR3 length: 16 amino acids. V gave up 4 bases and J gave up 3 bases; unmatched junction bases: 6. Looked up from germline, CDR1 is LNHDA and CDR2 is SQIVND (reference sequence).

This chain joins TRBV28 and TRBJ2-7; 9 bases line up with TRBD2. CDR3 length equals 15 residues. Germline lookup yields CDR1 MDHEN and CDR2 SYDVKM. V dropped 2 bases and J dropped 4; count of bases not matched to a gene: 6. The CDR3 loop reads CASSLTGLASYEQYF. CDR3 in DNA: TGTGCCAGCAGTTTAACGGGACTAGCATCTTACGAGCAGTACTTC. Together with reference TRBV28 and TRBJ2-7, the CDR3 gives the full variable domain: DVKVTQSSRYLVKRTGEKVFLECVQDMDHENMFWYRQDPGLGLRLIYFSYDVKMKEKGDIPEGYSVSREKKERFSLILESASTNQTSMYLCASSLTGLASYEQYFGPGTRLTVT.

The chain joins TRBV5-4 to TRBJ2-7, with D possibly matching TRBD2 (6 bases). Germline assignment: CDR1 SGHNT and CDR2 YYREEE (reference sequence). The CDR3 is 13 amino acids. V lost 4 bases and J lost 4, with 12 bases in between. This CDR3 is CASSPPGGYEQYF. CDR3 DNA: TGTGCCAGCAGCCCACCCGGAGGGTACGAGCAGTACTTC.

The chain combines TRBV4-2 with TRBJ2-3, with unresolved D. V dropped 1 base and J dropped 1 base, with 6 bases sitting between them. The CDR3 sequence is 14 residues long. Germline assignment: CDR1 LGHNA and CDR2 YNFKEQ. The CDR3 spells CASSQGPGTDTQYF. The CDR3 DNA reads as TGTGCCAGCAGCCAAGGTCCAGGCACAGATACGCAGTATTTT.

This chain uses TRBV30 with TRBJ2-7; 10 bases align to TRBD2. Germline V gene lookup returns CDR1 GTSNPN and CDR2 SVGIG (reference sequence). The CDR3 has 15 amino acids. Trimming at V came to 1 base and at J to 3 bases, leaving 6 bases not matched to a gene. The CDR3 sequence: CAWSAGLAGVYEQYF. In DNA form, the CDR3 reads TGTGCCTGGAGTGCTGGGCTAGCGGGAGTCTACGAGCAGTACTTC.

This chain uses TRBV6-1 with TRBJ2-1; possibly TRBD2 for D (5 bases). The CDR3 runs to 14 residues. Germline V gene data show CDR1 as MNHNS and CDR2 as SASEGT. Deletions cut 10 bases from V and 10 bases from J, with 23 bases between. CDR3 nucleotide sequence: TGTGCCACGTCCGGACTTCTCGGAGGTTCCGAGCAGTTCTTC. Translating it yields CATSGLLGGSEQFF.

J is TRBJ2-2 and V is TRBV11-1, with D perhaps TRBD1 (6 bases). This CDR3 region has 16 residues. Between the trimmed V and J ends, which lost 5 bases and 1 base, there was a span of 14 bases. The germline gives CDR1 SGHAT, CDR2 FQDESV (reference sequence). The CDR3 region has the DNA TGTGCCAGCAGCCTTCTAGGGGGAAGGAACACCGGGGAGCTGTTTTTT. This sequence encodes CASSLLGGRNTGELFF.

This sequence joins TRBV4-2 and TRBJ2-3; 8 bases map to TRBD2. Trimming at V came to 1 base and at J to 4 bases, leaving 10 bases not matched to a gene. The germline CDR1 and CDR2 sequences are LGHNA and YNFKEQ. The CDR3 totals 17 residues. For the CDR3, the DNA is TGTGCCAGCAGCCAAGCCCAACCGGGACTAGGGGCAGATACGCAGTATTTT. As protein: CASSQAQPGLGADTQYF.